The T cell receptor (beta chain) under discussion was sequenced for a study of T cell repertoires in cytomegalovirus infection. Study observations and caveats: The study identified carriers of CMV plus the relevant HLA from cumulative public TCR beta family frequency. Within the response measured ex vivo, HLA-C-restricted CMV-specific TCR beta clonotypes were dominant.

TCRdb reprocessed the reads via MiXCR and lists one record per CDR3 protein. The sample consists of 630,000 or so distinct CDR3 sequences, 20% to 30% of them appearing once. This clonotype was seen ten or more times. The antigen remains unidentified. Trimming took 1 base from V and 3 from J; bases not matched to a gene: 3. The CDR3 sequence is 14 residues long. Germline loops: CDR1 SGHTA, CDR2 FQGNSA. The sequence was obtained from a human donor in good health (CMV status not recorded). Some clones in this sample may be carry-over from other donors' samples. The chain recombines TRBV7-2 with TRBJ2-7, with TRBD1 matching 7 bases. Sequencing used CD8+ T cells from PBMCs. The CDR3 protein is CASSLEWDSYEQYF. Here the CDR3 DNA reads TGTGCCAGCAGCTTAGAGTGGGACAGCTACGAGCAGTACTTC. The full variable domain, completed using reference TRBV7-2 and TRBJ2-7, is GAGVSQSPSNKVTEKGKDVELRCDPISGHTALYWYRQSLGQGLEFLIYFQGNSAPDKSGLPSDRFSAERTGGSVSTLTIQRTQQEDSAVYLCASSLEWDSYEQYFGPGTRLTVT.